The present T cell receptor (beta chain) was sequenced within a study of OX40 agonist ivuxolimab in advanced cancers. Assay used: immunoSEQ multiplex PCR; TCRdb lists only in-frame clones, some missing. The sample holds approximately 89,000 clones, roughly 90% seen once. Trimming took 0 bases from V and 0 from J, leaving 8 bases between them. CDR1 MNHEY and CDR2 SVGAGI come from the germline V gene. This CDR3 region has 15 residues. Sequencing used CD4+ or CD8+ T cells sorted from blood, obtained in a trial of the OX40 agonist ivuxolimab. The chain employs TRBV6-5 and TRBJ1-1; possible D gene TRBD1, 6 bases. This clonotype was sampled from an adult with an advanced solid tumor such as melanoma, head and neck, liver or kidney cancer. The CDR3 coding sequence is TGTGCCAGCAGTTACTCTACAGGGATGAACACTGAAGCTTTCTTT. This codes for CASSYSTGMNTEAFF.